Here is one T cell receptor (beta chain) with its context. Its specificity is unknown. This sample is part of a study of cytomegalovirus exposure and HLA in healthy donors. The study's findings and limits: Follow-up analysis seemed to connect common viral pathogens with several of the most significant clusters identified. Reportedly, diagnosis of cytomegalovirus status by the classifier showed high specificity and sensitivity.

PCR involved 60 Vbeta and 13 Jbeta primers. The protocol was immunoSEQ multiplex PCR, while the TCRdb copy is restricted to in-frame clones and leaves out a portion. This table has around 50,000 clones, around three quarters appearing once. This TCR derives from a man aged 25 to 40 in good health and CMV-seropositive. The specimen was PBMCs.

CDR3: CASTLVGGSADTQYF. CDR3 coding DNA: TGTGCCAGCACCCTGGTTGGGGGCAGCGCAGATACGCAGTATTTT. The V call is TRBV28, the J call TRBJ2-3; a weak D match, TRBD1 (6 bases). With 7 bases removed from V and 4 bases from J, the gap between germline ends came to 18 bases. From germline, CDR1 is MDHEN and CDR2 SYDVKM. The CDR3 is 15 residues long.